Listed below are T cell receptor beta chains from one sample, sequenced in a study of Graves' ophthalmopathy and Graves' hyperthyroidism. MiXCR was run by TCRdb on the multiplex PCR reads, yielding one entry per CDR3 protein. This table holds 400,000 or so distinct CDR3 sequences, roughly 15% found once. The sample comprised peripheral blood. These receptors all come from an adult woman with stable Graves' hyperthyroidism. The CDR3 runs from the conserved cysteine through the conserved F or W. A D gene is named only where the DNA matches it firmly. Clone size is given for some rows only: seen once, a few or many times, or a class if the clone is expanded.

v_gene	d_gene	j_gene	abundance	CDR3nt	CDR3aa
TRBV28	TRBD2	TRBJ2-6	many	TGTGCCAGCAGCCCGGCTGGACTAGCGCGCAACTCTGGGGCCAACGTCCTGACTTTC	CASSPAGLARNSGANVLTF
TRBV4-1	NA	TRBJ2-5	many	TGCGCCAGCAGCCAAGTCCCCGGAGAGACCCAGTACTTC	CASSQVPGETQYF
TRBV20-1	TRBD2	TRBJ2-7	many	TGCAGTGCTATAGACTCGACGCGAGGACTAGCGGGAGCTTTTAACGAGCAGTACTTC	CSAIDSTRGLAGAFNEQYF
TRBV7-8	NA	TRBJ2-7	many	TGTGCCAGCAGCTTACGACAGACCTACGAGCAGTACTTC	CASSLRQTYEQYF
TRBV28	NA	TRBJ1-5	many	TGTGCCAGCAGTTTGTTCAGATATAGCAATCAGCCCCAGCATTTT	CASSLFRYSNQPQHF
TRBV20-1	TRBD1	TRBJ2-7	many	TGCAGTGCTAGGCCATCCGGGACAGCCTACGAGCAGTACTTC	CSARPSGTAYEQYF
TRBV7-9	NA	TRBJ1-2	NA	TGTGCCAGCAGCGCCGCCCTTGGGAAGGCCTATGGCTACACCTTC	CASSAALGKAYGYTF
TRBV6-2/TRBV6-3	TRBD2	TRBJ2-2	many	TGTGCCAGCAGTCTTAGCGGGAGTACCGGGGAGCTGTTTTTT	CASSLSGSTGELFF
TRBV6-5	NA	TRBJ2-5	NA	TGTGCCAGCAGTTTAAGGGACCGCCGAGAGACCCAGTACTTC	CASSLRDRRETQYF
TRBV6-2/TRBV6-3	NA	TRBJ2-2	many	TGTGCCAGCAGTTTTTTGGAAAACACCGGGGAGCTGTTTTTT	CASSFLENTGELFF
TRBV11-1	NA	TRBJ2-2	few	TGTGCCAGCAGCTCCCCGAATGACAGACCGAACACCGGGGAGCTGTTTTTT	CASSSPNDRPNTGELFF